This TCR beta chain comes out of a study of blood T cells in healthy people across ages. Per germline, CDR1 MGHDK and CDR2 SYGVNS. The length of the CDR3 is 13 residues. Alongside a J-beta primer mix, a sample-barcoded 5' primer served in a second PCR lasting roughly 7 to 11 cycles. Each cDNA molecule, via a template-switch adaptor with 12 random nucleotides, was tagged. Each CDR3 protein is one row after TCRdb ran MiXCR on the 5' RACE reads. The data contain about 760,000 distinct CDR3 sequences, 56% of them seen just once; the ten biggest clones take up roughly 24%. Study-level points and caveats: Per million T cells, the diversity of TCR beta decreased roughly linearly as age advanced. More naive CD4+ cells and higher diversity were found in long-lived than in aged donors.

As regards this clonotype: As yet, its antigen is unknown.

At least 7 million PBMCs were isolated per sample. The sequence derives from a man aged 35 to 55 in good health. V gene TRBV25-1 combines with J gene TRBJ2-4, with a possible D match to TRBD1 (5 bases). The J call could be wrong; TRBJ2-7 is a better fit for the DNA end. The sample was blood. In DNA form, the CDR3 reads TGTGCCACCGACCCTCCCAGGGCCTACGAGCAGTACTTC. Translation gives CATDPPRAYEQYF.